The rows below give T cell receptor beta chains drawn from one sample of a study of T-cell reconstitution after alpha-beta-depleted transplantation in children. TCRdb re-called the PCR reads with MiXCR, one entry per CDR3 protein. Of around 580,000 distinct CDR3 sequences detected, under 30% appear once; the ten largest clones hold roughly 14%. The sample here was PBMCs, mostly from graft donor cells, taken 360 days after TCRalphabeta/CD19-depleted stem cell transplant. All receptors derive from a boy younger than two who had a stem cell transplant for acute myeloid leukemia, so the T cells may come from the graft donor. Each CDR3 is given with its conserved first and last residue. A D gene is named only where the DNA matches it firmly. Some rows have no size entry. The others give once, few or many, or a class for an expanded clone.

j_gene: TRBJ1-4; abundance: few; v_gene: TRBV5-6; d_gene: TRBD1; CDR3nt: TGTGCCAGCAGCTCCACCGGGACAGCAAATGAAAAACTGTTTTTT; CDR3aa: CASSSTGTANEKLFF
j_gene: TRBJ1-1; abundance: few; v_gene: TRBV20-1; d_gene: TRBD1; CDR3nt: TGCAGTGCTCCTCGAACAGGGGGATGGACTGAAGCTTTCTTT; CDR3aa: CSAPRTGGWTEAFF
j_gene: TRBJ2-5; abundance: -; v_gene: TRBV28; d_gene: TRBD2; CDR3nt: TGTGCCAGCAGCTCCCGGACTAGCGTCCTCCAAGAGACCCAGTACTTC; CDR3aa: CASSSRTSVLQETQYF
j_gene: TRBJ2-5; abundance: many; v_gene: TRBV7-9; d_gene: -; CDR3nt: TGTGCCAGCAGCCCAGGGGAGCCGCTCATGTACTTC; CDR3aa: CASSPGEPLMYF
j_gene: TRBJ2-7; abundance: few; v_gene: TRBV30; d_gene: -; CDR3nt: TGTGCCTGGTCCGCCGGAAGGGGAGACTACGAGCAGTACTTC; CDR3aa: CAWSAGRGDYEQYF
j_gene: TRBJ1-1; abundance: few; v_gene: TRBV11-2; d_gene: -; CDR3nt: TGTGCCAGCAGCTGGGACGTACGATTTGAAGCTTTCTTT; CDR3aa: CASSWDVRFEAFF
j_gene: TRBJ2-5; abundance: many; v_gene: TRBV20-1; d_gene: TRBD1; CDR3nt: TGCAGTGCCGAAGACAGGGGGGAGACCCAGTACTTC; CDR3aa: CSAEDRGETQYF
j_gene: TRBJ2-3; abundance: many; v_gene: TRBV28; d_gene: TRBD1; CDR3nt: TGTGCCAGCTCCGGCAGGGGGCAGGGAGATACGCAGTATTTT; CDR3aa: CASSGRGQGDTQYF
j_gene: TRBJ2-3; abundance: few; v_gene: TRBV6-1; d_gene: -; CDR3nt: TGTGCCAGCAGTGAAAGGGCCAGGGTGTATGGCACAGATACGCAGTATTTT; CDR3aa: CASSERARVYGTDTQYF
j_gene: TRBJ2-5; abundance: once; v_gene: TRBV25-1; d_gene: -; CDR3nt: TGTGCCAGCAGTGAACGAACAGGGGGGAGCGGGGGCCAGTACTTC; CDR3aa: CASSERTGGSGGQYF
j_gene: TRBJ1-2; abundance: -; v_gene: TRBV5-1; d_gene: TRBD1; CDR3nt: TGCGCCAGCAGCCGGGACAGCGCTAACTATGGCTACACCTTC; CDR3aa: CASSRDSANYGYTF
j_gene: TRBJ2-3; abundance: few; v_gene: TRBV27; d_gene: -; CDR3nt: TGTGCCAGCAGTCAGGTCGGGACCTCTAGCACAGATACGCAGTATTTT; CDR3aa: CASSQVGTSSTDTQYF
j_gene: TRBJ2-7; abundance: -; v_gene: TRBV7-9; d_gene: -; CDR3nt: TGTGCCAGCAGCCACGGAGGGGAGCAGTACTTC; CDR3aa: CASSHGGEQYF
j_gene: TRBJ1-5; abundance: -; v_gene: TRBV12-3/TRBV12-4; d_gene: -; CDR3nt: TGTGCCAGCAGGCAAGAATGGGGCGGGAATCAGCCCCAGCATTTT; CDR3aa: CASRQEWGGNQPQHF
j_gene: TRBJ1-1; abundance: -; v_gene: TRBV7-9; d_gene: -; CDR3nt: TGTGCCAGCACCCCTGAAGCTTTCTTT; CDR3aa: CASTPEAFF
j_gene: TRBJ1-2; abundance: -; v_gene: TRBV6-1; d_gene: -; CDR3nt: TGTGCCAGCAGTGAACGGGATAACTATGGCTACACCTTC; CDR3aa: CASSERDNYGYTF
j_gene: TRBJ1-2; abundance: -; v_gene: TRBV4-3; d_gene: -; CDR3nt: TGCGCCAGCAGCCAAGAACAGGGTCCTAACTATGGCTACACCTTC; CDR3aa: CASSQEQGPNYGYTF
j_gene: TRBJ2-7; abundance: many; v_gene: TRBV29-1; d_gene: -; CDR3nt: TGCAGCGTCGGACAGGGAGGGCTCTCCTACGAGCAGTACTTC; CDR3aa: CSVGQGGLSYEQYF
j_gene: TRBJ1-1; abundance: -; v_gene: TRBV10-3; d_gene: -; CDR3nt: TGTGCCACGGCCATGGGAACTGAAGCTTTCTTT; CDR3aa: CATAMGTEAFF
j_gene: TRBJ2-3; abundance: many; v_gene: TRBV5-1; d_gene: -; CDR3nt: TGCGCCAGCCGCATGGGGGAATTCACAGATACGCAGTATTTT; CDR3aa: CASRMGEFTDTQYF
j_gene: TRBJ1-6; abundance: many; v_gene: TRBV12-3/TRBV12-4; d_gene: -; CDR3nt: TGTGCCAGCAGTCCAACGTATTCACCCCTCCACTTT; CDR3aa: CASSPTYSPLHF
j_gene: TRBJ2-3; abundance: many; v_gene: TRBV12-3/TRBV12-4; d_gene: -; CDR3nt: TGTGCCAGCAGTCAGACCAGCCCGGATACGCAGTATTTT; CDR3aa: CASSQTSPDTQYF